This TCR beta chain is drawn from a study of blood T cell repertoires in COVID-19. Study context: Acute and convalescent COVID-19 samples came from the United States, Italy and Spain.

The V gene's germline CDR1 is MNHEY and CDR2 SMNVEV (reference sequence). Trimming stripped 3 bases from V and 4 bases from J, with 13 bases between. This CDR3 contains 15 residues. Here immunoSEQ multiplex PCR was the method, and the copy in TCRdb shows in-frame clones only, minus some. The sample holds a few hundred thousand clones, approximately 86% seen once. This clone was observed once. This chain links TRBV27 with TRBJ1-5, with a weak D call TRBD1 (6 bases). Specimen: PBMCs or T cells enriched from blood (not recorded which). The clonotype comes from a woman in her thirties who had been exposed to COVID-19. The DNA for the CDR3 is TGTGCCAGCAGTTTGGGGCCAGGGGCTAATCAGCCCCAGCATTTT. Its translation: CASSLGPGANQPQHF.